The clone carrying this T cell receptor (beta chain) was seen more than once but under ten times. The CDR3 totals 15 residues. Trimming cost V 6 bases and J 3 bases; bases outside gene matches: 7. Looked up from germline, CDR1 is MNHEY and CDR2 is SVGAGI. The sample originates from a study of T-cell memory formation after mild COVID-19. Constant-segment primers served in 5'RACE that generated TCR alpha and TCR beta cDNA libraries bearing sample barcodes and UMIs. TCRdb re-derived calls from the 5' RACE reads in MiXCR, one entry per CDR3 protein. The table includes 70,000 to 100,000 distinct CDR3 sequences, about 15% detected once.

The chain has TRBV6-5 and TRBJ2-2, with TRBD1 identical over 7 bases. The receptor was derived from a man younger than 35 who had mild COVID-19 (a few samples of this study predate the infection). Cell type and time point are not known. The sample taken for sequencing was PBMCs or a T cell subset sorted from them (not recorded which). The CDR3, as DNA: TGTGCCAGCAGCCCCCGGGACAGATACACCGGGGAGCTGTTTTTT. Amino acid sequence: CASSPRDRYTGELFF.